This T cell receptor (beta chain) was recovered during a study of cytomegalovirus exposure and HLA in healthy donors. Germline trimming cut 5 bases from V and 5 bases from J; bases unmatched to any gene: 14. The germline CDR1 and CDR2 sequences are SGHTA and FQGNSA. The CDR3 totals 16 residues. This clone occurred once. Its antigen is not identified. Findings of the study overall: TCR beta chains numbering more than 150 were designated cytomegalovirus-associated.

Researchers ran the PCR with 60 Vbeta and 13 Jbeta primers. TCRdb's table, derived via immunoSEQ multiplex PCR, lists solely in-frame clones and lacks some. In the table there are about 190,000 clones, around 83% of which are singletons. Sequencing was done on a sample of PBMCs. This receptor was taken from a woman in her thirties or forties in good health and CMV-seronegative. The chain couples TRBV7-2 to TRBJ2-5; 7 bases match TRBD1. CDR3: CASSPLGATGSETQYF. The DNA for the CDR3 is TGTGCCAGCAGCCCCCTGGGAGCGACAGGGTCGGAGACCCAGTACTTC.